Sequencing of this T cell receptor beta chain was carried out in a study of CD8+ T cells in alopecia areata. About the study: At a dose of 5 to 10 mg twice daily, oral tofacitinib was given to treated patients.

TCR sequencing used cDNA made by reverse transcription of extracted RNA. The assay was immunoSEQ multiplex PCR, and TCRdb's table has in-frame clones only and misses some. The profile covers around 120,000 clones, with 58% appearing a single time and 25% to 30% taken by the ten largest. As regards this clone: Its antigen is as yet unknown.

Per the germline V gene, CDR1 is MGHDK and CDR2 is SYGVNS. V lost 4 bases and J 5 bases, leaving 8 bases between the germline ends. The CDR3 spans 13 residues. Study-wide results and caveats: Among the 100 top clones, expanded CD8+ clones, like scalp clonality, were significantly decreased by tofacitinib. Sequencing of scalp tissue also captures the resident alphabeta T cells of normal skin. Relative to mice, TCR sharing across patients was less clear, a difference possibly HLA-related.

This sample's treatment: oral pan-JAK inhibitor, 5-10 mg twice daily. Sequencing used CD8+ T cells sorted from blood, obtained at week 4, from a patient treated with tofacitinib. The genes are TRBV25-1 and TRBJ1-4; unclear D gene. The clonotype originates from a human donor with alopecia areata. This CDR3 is CASSVGANEKLFF. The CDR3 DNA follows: TGTGCCAGCAGTGTAGGCGCGAATGAAAAACTGTTTTTT.